This T cell receptor beta chain was recorded in a study of yellow fever vaccine responses in identical twins. Findings and caveats of the study: As reported, the vaccine T cell response of twins seemed partly convergent and partly personalized.

The CDR3 extends over 16 amino acids. Trimming took off 4 bases at V and 0 bases at J, with 13 bases between the two ends. Remarks on this clonotype: Its antigen remains unidentified.

TCRdb reprocessed the RT-PCR reads via MiXCR and lists one record per CDR3 protein. Seen here are 700 or so distinct CDR3 sequences, roughly four fifths observed once, and the top ten hold approximately 6.4%. This receptor was identified in a woman younger than 35 who received the yellow fever vaccine. Specimen: T cells from blood (PBMCs), unsorted or a sorted subset (not recorded which), collected before or after yellow fever vaccination (not recorded which). The gene calls are TRBV23-1 and TRBJ1-5; tentatively, D is TRBD1 (5 bases). TRBV23-1 is flagged as an ORF with uncertain function. This CDR3 is CASSPGETNSNQPQHF. DNA for the CDR3: TGCGCCAGCAGTCCGGGGGAAACTAATAGCAATCAGCCCCAGCATTTT.